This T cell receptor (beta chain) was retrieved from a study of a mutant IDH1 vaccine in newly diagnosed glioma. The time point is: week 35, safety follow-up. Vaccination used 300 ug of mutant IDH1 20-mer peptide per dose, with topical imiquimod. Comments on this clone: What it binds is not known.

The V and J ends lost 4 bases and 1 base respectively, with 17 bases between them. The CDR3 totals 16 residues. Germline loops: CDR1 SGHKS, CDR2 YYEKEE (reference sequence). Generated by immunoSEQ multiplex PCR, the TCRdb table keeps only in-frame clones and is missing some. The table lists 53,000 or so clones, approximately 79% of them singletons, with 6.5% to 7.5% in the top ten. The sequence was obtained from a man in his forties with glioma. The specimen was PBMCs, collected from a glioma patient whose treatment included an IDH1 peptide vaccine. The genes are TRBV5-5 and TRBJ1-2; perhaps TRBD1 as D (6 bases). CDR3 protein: CASSATVGQYNYGYTF. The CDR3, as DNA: TGTGCCAGCAGCGCCACCGTTGGACAGTATAACTATGGCTACACCTTC.